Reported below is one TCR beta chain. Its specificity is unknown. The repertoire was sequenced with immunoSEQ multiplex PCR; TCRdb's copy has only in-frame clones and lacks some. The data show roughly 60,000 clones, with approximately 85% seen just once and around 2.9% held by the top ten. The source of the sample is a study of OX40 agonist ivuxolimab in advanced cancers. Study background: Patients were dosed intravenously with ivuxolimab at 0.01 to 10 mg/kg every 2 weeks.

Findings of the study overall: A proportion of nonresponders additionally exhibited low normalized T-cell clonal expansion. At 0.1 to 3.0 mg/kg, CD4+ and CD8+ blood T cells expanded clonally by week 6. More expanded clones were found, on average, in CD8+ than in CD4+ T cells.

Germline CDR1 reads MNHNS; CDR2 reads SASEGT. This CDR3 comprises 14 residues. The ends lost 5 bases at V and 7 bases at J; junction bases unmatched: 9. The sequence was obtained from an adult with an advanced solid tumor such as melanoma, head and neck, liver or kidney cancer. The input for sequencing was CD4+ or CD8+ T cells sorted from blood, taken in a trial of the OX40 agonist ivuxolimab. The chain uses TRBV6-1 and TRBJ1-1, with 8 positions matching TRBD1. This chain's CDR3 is CASSRTGIGGEAFF. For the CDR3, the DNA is TGTGCCAGCAGTCGGACAGGGATTGGCGGTGAAGCTTTCTTT.